This T cell receptor (beta chain) was captured in a study of immune characteristics of hereditary and idiopathic chronic pancreatitis. Study findings and constraints: This study excluded chronic pancreatitis caused by alcohol use. Hereditary versus idiopathic pancreatitis showed different Vbeta-Jbeta usage, including TRBV10, TRBV19, TRBV23, TRBV5. TCRbeta diversity rose and clonality fell in both pancreatitis groups versus controls. Immune findings may reflect disease duration, since tissue was only from TPIAT.

Chronic pancreatitis tissue was collected during total pancreatectomy with islet autotransplantation. The V segment lost 3 bases and the J segment 10 bases; nucleotides outside the gene matches: 7. The CDR3 is 15 amino acids. CDR1 is KGHDR and CDR2 is SFDVKD in the germline V gene. With respect to this clone: Its matching antigen is unknown.

TCRdb's copy holds only in-frame clones and misses some; the assay was immunoSEQ multiplex PCR. There are around 1,800 clones in the sample; roughly 80% occur only once, and more than 15% lies in the top ten. The chain links TRBV24-1 to TRBJ2-3; TRBD2 matches 12 bases. This receptor was taken from a human donor with chronic pancreatitis. The sequenced sample consisted of pancreas tissue with hereditary chronic pancreatitis. CDR3 residues: CATSDSSSGGASQYF. CDR3 bases: TGTGCCACCAGTGATAGCTCTAGCGGGGGGGCCTCGCAGTATTTT.